These 9 T cell receptor beta chains were all obtained from the same sample, sequenced in a study of T cell repertoires in cytomegalovirus infection. These receptors' antigens are unknown. TCRdb recomputed calls from the reads with MiXCR, one row per CDR3 protein. This sample has about 740,000 distinct CDR3 sequences, with roughly 36% found just once. The sample here was cultured PBMCs, taken from culture after CMV antigen stimulation. The receptors here all came from a human donor in good health (CMV status not recorded). Some clones in this sample may be carry-over from other donors' samples.

The chain has TRBV9 and TRBJ2-5; no firm D call. CDR3 size: 14 residues. Trimming removed 0 bases at V and 2 bases at J, with 8 bases between. Germline CDR1 and CDR2: SGDLS and YYNGEE. The CDR3 protein is CASSVGVWQETQYF. In DNA, the CDR3 is TGTGCCAGCAGCGTAGGGGTTTGGCAAGAGACCCAGTACTTC.

This clonotype occurred a few times. The chain has TRBV20-1 and TRBJ1-2, with a tentative D call TRBD1 (6 bases). This CDR3 region has 14 residues. Germline assignment: CDR1 DFQATT and CDR2 SNEGSKA (reference sequence). V shed 5 bases and J shed 2 bases, with 15 bases lying between them. CDR3 DNA: TGCAGTGCTCATAAGACAGGTGTCAACTATGGCTACACCTTC. Its translation: CSAHKTGVNYGYTF.

This clonotype was counted between two and nine times. The V gene is TRBV7-2, the J gene TRBJ2-5; D remains ambiguous. V was pared by 5 bases and J by 3 bases, with 13 bases between. From germline, CDR1 is SGHTA and CDR2 FQGNSA. The CDR3 has 14 amino acids. DNA of the CDR3: TGTGCCAGCAGCCAGATGTTGGGGAAAGAGACCCAGTACTTC. Translating gives CASSQMLGKETQYF.

The chain employs TRBV29-1 and TRBJ2-7; tentatively, D is TRBD1 (6 bases). V lost 4 bases and J 0 bases, leaving 10 bases between the germline ends. Germline values: CDR1 SQVTM, CDR2 ANQGSEA. The CDR3 extends over 13 amino acids. The CDR3: CSVGGTPSYEQYF. CDR3 nucleotides: TGCAGCGTTGGGGGGACACCCTCCTACGAGCAGTACTTC.

The rearrangement joins TRBV6-8 to TRBJ1-6; D is unresolved. Germline-derived CDR1 and CDR2 are MNHGY and SAAAGT. Trimming took off 5 bases at V and 9 bases at J, with 14 bases between the two ends. This CDR3 has 14 amino acids. CDR3 loop: CASSRNTMGSPLHF. The CDR3 coding sequence is TGTGCCAGCAGTCGGAACACTATGGGTTCACCCCTCCACTTT.

This clonotype was counted a single time. The rearrangement links TRBV4-3 to TRBJ2-7; a weak D match, TRBD1 (6 bases). V dropped 1 base and J dropped 3 bases, with 13 bases sitting between them. CDR1 and CDR2 (germline): LGHNA, YSLEER. The CDR3 loop spans 15 amino acids. The CDR3 protein is CASSQAFTGSYEQYF. CDR3 coding DNA: TGCGCCAGCAGCCAAGCGTTTACAGGGAGCTACGAGCAGTACTTC.

V and J are TRBV11-3 and TRBJ1-2, with 8 positions matching TRBD1. Per germline, CDR1 SGHNT and CDR2 YENEEA. V was pared by 4 bases and J by 2 bases, with 6 bases of the junction left unmatched. This CDR3 contains 15 residues. The CDR3 bases are TGTGCCAGCAGCTCGAAGGACAGGGCCAACTATGGCTACACCTTC. Translating it yields CASSSKDRANYGYTF.

This clonotype has more than one count but fewer than ten. CDR3 residues: CASSLAPHNEQFF. The CDR3 DNA reads as TGTGCCAGCAGCTTAGCGCCCCACAATGAGCAGTTCTTC. The V call is TRBV7-2, the J call TRBJ2-1, with no clear D. The CDR3 is made up of 13 amino acids. Germline CDR1 and CDR2: SGHTA and FQGNSA. With 0 bases removed from V and 5 bases from J, the gap between germline ends came to 5 bases.

This clonotype was detected a few times. The chain recombines TRBV2 with TRBJ2-2, with D unclear. Trimming left V 6 bases short and J 3 bases short, with 11 bases between. This CDR3 contains 14 residues. Germline V gene sequence: CDR1 SNHLY, CDR2 FYNNEI. The CDR3: CASSAVADTGELFF. In DNA, the CDR3 is TGTGCCAGCAGCGCAGTCGCTGACACCGGGGAGCTGTTTTTT.